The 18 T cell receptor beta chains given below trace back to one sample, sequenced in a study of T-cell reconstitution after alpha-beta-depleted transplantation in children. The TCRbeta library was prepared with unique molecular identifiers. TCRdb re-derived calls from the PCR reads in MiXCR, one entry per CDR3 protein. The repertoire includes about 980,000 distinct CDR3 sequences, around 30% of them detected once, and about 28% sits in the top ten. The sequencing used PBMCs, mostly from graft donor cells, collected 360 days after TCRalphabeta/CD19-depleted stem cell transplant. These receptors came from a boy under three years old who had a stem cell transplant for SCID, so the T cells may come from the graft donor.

CDR3 amino acids: CSARAGLLNTGELFF. In DNA, the CDR3 is TGCAGTGCTAGGGCGGGACTTTTGAACACCGGGGAGCTGTTTTTT. The chain joins TRBV20-1 to TRBJ2-2, with TRBD2 as a possible D gene (6 bases). With 3 bases removed from V and 1 base from J, the gap between germline ends came to 12 bases. The CDR3 has 15 amino acids. Germline V CDR1 and CDR2: DFQATT, SNEGSKA (reference sequence).

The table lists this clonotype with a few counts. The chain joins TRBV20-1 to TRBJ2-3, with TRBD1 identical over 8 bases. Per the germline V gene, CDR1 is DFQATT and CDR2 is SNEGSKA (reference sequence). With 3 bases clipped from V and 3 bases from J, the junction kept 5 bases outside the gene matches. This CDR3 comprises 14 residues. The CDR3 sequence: CSASRQGPTDTQYF. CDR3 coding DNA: TGCAGTGCTAGCCGACAGGGGCCTACAGATACGCAGTATTTT.

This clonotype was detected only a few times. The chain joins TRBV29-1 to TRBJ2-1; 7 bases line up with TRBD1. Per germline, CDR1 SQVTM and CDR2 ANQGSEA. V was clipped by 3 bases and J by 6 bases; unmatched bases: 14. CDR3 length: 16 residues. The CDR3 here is CSVETMDRMVFNEQFF. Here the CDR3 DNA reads TGCAGCGTTGAGACGATGGACAGGATGGTCTTCAATGAGCAGTTCTTC.

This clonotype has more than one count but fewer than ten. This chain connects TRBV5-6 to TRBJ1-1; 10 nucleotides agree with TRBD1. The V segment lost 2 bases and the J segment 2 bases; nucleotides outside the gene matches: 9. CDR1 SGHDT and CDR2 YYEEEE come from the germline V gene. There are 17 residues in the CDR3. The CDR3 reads CASSFPGTGAGNTEAFF. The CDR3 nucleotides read TGTGCCAGCAGCTTCCCCGGGACAGGGGCAGGTAACACTGAAGCTTTCTTT.

In nucleotides, the CDR3 is TGCGCCAGCAGCCAAGCCCCACAGTTGGCCGGGGCCAACGTCCTGACTTTC. The encoded protein is CASSQAPQLAGANVLTF. The chain has TRBV4-3 and TRBJ2-6; D gene uncertain. The germline V gene encodes CDR1 LGHNA and CDR2 YSLEER. The CDR3 has 17 residues. V lost 1 base and J 4 bases, leaving 14 bases between the germline ends.

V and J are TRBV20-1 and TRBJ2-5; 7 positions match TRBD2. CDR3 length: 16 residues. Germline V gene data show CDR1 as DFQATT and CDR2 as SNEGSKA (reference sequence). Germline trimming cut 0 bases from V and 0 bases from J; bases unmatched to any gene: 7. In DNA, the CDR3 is TGCAGTGCTAGAGATTCCGGGGGGAGGAACCAAGAGACCCAGTACTTC. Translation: CSARDSGGRNQETQYF.

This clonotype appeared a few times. The DNA of the CDR3 is TGTGCCAGCAGCCCACGGTCTACCGCGGGGGGTTTGGATGAGCAGTTCTTC. It translates to CASSPRSTAGGLDEQFF. V usage is TRBV14 and J usage is TRBJ2-1; TRBD2 agrees at 8 bases. The CDR3 contains 17 residues. In germline, CDR1 is SGHDN, CDR2 FVKESK. The V and J ends lost 4 bases and 8 bases, in that order; junction bases with no gene match: 16.

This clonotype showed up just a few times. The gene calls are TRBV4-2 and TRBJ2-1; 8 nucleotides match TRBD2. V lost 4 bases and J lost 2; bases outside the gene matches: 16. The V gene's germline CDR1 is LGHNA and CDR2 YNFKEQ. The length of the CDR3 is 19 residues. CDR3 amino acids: CASSRFVGAGGLPYNEQFF. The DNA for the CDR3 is TGTGCCAGCAGCCGGTTCGTCGGGGCGGGGGGATTACCCTACAATGAGCAGTTCTTC.

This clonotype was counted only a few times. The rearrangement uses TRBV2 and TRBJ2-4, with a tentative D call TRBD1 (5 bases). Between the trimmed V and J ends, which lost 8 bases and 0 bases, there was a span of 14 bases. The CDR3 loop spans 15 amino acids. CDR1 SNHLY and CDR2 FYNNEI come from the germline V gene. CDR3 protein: CASATGNLAKNIQYF. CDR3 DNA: TGTGCCAGCGCAACAGGAAACCTAGCCAAAAACATTCAGTACTTC.

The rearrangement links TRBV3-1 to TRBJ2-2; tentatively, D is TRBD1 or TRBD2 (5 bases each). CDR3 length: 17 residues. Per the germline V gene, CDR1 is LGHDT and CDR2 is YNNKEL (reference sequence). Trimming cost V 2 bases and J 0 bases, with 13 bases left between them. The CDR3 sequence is CASSQRLGPPNTGELFF. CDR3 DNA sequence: TGTGCCAGCAGCCAAAGACTGGGACCCCCGAACACCGGGGAGCTGTTTTTT.

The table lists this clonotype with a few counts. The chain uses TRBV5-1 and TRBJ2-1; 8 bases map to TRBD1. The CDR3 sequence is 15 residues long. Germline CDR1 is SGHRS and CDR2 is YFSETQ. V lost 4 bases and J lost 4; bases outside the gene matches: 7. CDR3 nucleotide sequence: TGCGCCAGCAGCCCGGCGGGACAGGTTTACAATGAGCAGTTCTTC. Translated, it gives CASSPAGQVYNEQFF.

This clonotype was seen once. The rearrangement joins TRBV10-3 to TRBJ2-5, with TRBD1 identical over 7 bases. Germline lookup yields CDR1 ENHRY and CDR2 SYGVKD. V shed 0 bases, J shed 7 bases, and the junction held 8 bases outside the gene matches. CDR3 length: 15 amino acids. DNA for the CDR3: TGTGCCATCAGTGAGTCGGGTGGACAGGTCGCGACCCAGTACTTC. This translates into CAISESGGQVATQYF.

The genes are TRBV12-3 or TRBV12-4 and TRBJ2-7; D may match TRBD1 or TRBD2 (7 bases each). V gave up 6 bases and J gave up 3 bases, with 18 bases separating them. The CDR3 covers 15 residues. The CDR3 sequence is CASSRWEGASYEQYF. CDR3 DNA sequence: TGTGCCAGCAGCCGGTGGGAGGGGGCGAGCTACGAGCAGTACTTC.

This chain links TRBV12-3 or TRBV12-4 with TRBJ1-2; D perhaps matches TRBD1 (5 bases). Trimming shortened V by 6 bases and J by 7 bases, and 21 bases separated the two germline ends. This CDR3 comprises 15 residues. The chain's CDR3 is CASSPMPGHRRGYTF. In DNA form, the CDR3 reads TGTGCCAGCAGCCCAATGCCAGGGCACCGGCGTGGCTACACCTTC.

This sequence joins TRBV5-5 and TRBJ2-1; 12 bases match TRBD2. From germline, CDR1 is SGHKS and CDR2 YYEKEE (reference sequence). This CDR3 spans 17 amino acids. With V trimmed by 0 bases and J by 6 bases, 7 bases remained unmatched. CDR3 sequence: CASSLVASGGASNEQFF. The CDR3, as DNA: TGTGCCAGCAGCTTGGTGGCTAGCGGGGGGGCCTCCAATGAGCAGTTCTTC.

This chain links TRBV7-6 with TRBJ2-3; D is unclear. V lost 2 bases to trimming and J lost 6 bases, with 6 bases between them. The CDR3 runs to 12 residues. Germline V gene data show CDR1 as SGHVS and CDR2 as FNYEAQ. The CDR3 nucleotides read TGTGCCAGCAGCTTACACTTGGATACGCAGTATTTT. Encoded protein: CASSLHLDTQYF.

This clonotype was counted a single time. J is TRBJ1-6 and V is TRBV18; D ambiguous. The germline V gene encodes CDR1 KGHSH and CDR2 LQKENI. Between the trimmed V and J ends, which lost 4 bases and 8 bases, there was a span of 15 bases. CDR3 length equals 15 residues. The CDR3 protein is CASSRALEGHSPLHF. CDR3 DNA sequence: TGTGCCAGCTCACGGGCGTTGGAGGGCCATTCACCCCTCCACTTT.

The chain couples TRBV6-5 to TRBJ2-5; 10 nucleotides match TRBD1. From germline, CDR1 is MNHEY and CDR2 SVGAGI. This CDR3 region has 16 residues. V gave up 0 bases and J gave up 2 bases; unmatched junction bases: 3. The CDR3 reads CASSYSGTGVQETQYF. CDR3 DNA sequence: TGTGCCAGCAGTTACTCCGGGACAGGGGTACAAGAGACCCAGTACTTC.